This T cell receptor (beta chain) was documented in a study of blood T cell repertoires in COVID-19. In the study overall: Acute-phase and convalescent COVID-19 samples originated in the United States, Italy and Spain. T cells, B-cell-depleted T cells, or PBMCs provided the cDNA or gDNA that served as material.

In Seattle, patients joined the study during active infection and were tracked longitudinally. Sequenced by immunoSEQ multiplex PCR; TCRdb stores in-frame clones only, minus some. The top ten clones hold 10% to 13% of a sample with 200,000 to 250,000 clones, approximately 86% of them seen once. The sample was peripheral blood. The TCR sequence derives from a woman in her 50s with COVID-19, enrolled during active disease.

The CDR3 region is CASSDTTGGVYGYTF. The CDR3 DNA follows: TGTGCCAGCAGTGATACAACAGGGGGCGTCTATGGCTACACCTTC. V and J are TRBV25-1 and TRBJ1-2; TRBD1 matches 9 bases. Germline V gene sequence: CDR1 MGHDK, CDR2 SYGVNS. The CDR3 length is 15 residues. V shed 3 bases and J 4 bases; nucleotides not matched to a gene: 6.